A selection of T cell receptor beta chains follows, all from one sample in a study of T cell changes during pregnancy in multiple sclerosis. Method: immunoSEQ multiplex PCR; TCRdb's copy keeps in-frame clones and lacks some. The repertoire has some 49,000 clones, around 89% of them found once; the top ten carry roughly 5%. Sequences were derived from peripheral blood, sampled after pregnancy. These receptors came from a female donor in good health, enrolled as a control in a pregnancy study. The conserved cysteine and the conserved F or W are not part of the CDR3 here. The order of the fields is V gene, J gene, CDR3 protein.

V: TRBV7-9
J: TRBJ1-2
CDR3: ASSPSGGGYT

V: TRBV2
J: TRBJ2-3
CDR3: ASSEFQASTDTQY

V: TRBV28
J: TRBJ2-1
CDR3: ASRPTGQGKFYNEQF

V: TRBV6-5
J: TRBJ2-1
CDR3: ASSSSRGGNEQF

V: TRBV9
J: TRBJ1-1
CDR3: ASSVAGAEAF

V: TRBV14
J: TRBJ1-3
CDR3: ASSQESFLSREISGNTIY

V: TRBV28
J: TRBJ2-1
CDR3: ASSPNPGSRQF

V: TRBV2
J: TRBJ2-7
CDR3: ASRVDRASHEQY

V: TRBV28
J: TRBJ1-6
CDR3: ASSLPQGAVSPLH

V: TRBV30
J: TRBJ1-1
CDR3: AWSVQGKAF

V: TRBV5-1
J: TRBJ2-6
CDR3: ASSWGGGAGVPVANVLT

V: TRBV7-2
J: TRBJ2-7
CDR3: ASSPGAGGIHEQY

V: TRBV7-2
J: TRBJ1-3
CDR3: ASSPFSGNTIY

V: TRBV19
J: TRBJ2-2
CDR3: ASSERGGRGTGELF

V: TRBV7-9
J: TRBJ2-2
CDR3: ASSPWDSGASNTGELF

V: TRBV15
J: TRBJ1-6
CDR3: ATSRSQGRYSPLH

V: TRBV4-2
J: TRBJ1-2
CDR3: ASSPLGRNGYT

V: TRBV5-1
J: TRBJ1-6
CDR3: ASSPGGSPLH

V: TRBV7-3
J: TRBJ1-1
CDR3: ASSFDSGRNTEAF

V: TRBV7-8
J: TRBJ2-1
CDR3: ASSLNGGSSYNEQF

V: TRBV5-1
J: TRBJ2-7
CDR3: ASSLEASGYEQY

V: TRBV5-1
J: TRBJ2-3
CDR3: ASSFRTSGSGDTQY

V: TRBV27
J: TRBJ1-2
CDR3: ASSLSRSNYGYT

V: TRBV6-1
J: TRBJ1-1
CDR3: ASSEGGFQAF

V: TRBV7-6
J: TRBJ2-2
CDR3: ASGGTGPNTGELF

V: TRBV10-1
J: TRBJ2-1
CDR3: ASSESIAGGRNEQF

V: TRBV7-6
J: TRBJ2-1
CDR3: ASSLGVAGGPHEQF

V: TRBV7-3
J: TRBJ2-1
CDR3: ASSLRSGYNEQF

V: TRBV2
J: TRBJ2-4
CDR3: ASSQGLRVAKNIQY

V: TRBV6-1
J: TRBJ1-1
CDR3: ASTGTGKGGTEAF

V: TRBV5-6
J: TRBJ1-5
CDR3: ASSSTGAYSNQPQH

V: TRBV18
J: TRBJ1-1
CDR3: ASSLKMTGLADTEAF

V: TRBV11-2
J: TRBJ1-6
CDR3: ASSFIGQTNSPLH

V: TRBV7-9
J: TRBJ2-2
CDR3: ASRRAATGLAGELF

V: TRBV2
J: TRBJ2-3
CDR3: ASTGLAVTDTQY